This T cell receptor beta chain was retrieved from a study of blood T cell repertoires in COVID-19. Study at large: The analysed material was cDNA or gDNA that came from T cells, B-cell-depleted T cells, or PBMCs.

The V gene lost 1 base and the J gene lost 6 bases, with 16 bases spanning the gap. Germline V gene lookup returns CDR1 SGHVS and CDR2 FNYEAQ. The CDR3 is made up of 16 amino acids. Measured with immunoSEQ multiplex PCR; TCRdb has only the in-frame clones, and not every one. The table shows 380,000 or so clones, with roughly nine tenths occurring only once. The material sequenced was peripheral blood. The chain is built from TRBV7-6 and TRBJ1-5; D unresolved. This receptor was taken from a man in his forties with acute or convalescent COVID-19. CDR3 coding DNA: TGTGCCAGCAGCTTAGACTGTCGGCGGATTGGTCAGCCCCAGCATTTT. It yields the protein CASSLDCRRIGQPQHF.